One sample yielded the 26 T cell receptor beta chains listed below, sequenced in a study of blood T cell repertoires in COVID-19 (dated by TCRdb to about 2020). The method behind the library was the immunoSEQ multiplex PCR assay. TCRdb holds this immuneACCESS table with in-frame rearrangements only. Some clones are missing; in checked studies, unresolved V genes explain under half, and the rest has no known cause. The sample contains 200,000 or so clones, 85% to 90% of them found a single time. The leading ten clones occupy about 3.5% of the sample. The specimen sequenced was PBMCs or T cells enriched from blood (not recorded which). All receptors come from a woman aged 18-29 years in a cohort exposed to, infected with or recovered from COVID-19 (not recorded which).

The chain is built from TRBV18 and TRBJ1-4; 8 bases are shared with TRBD1. Trimming took 3 bases from V and 6 from J; bases not matched to a gene: 9. The CDR3 loop spans 16 amino acids. Germline V gives CDR1 KGHSH, CDR2 LQKENI. CDR3 sequence reads: CASSPGFGTGDEKLFF. The CDR3 bases are TGTGCCAGCTCACCTGGCTTTGGGACAGGCGATGAAAAACTGTTTTTT.

This clone was observed a few times. V is TRBV6-6 and J is TRBJ2-7, with D possibly TRBD1 on 6 matching bases. The germline V gene encodes CDR1 MNHNY and CDR2 SVGAGI (reference sequence). This CDR3 comprises 14 residues. V lost 4 bases and J lost 7, with 17 bases in between. The CDR3 DNA follows: TGTGCCAGCAGTTCCTCAGGGGTTGAGCAGGAGCAGTACTTC. Amino acids: CASSSSGVEQEQYF.

This clone was recorded only once. The CDR3 sequence is CASSLGGGRQETQYF. The DNA of the CDR3 is TGTGCCAGCAGCTTGGGCGGGGGGCGCCAAGAGACCCAGTACTTC. This chain uses TRBV7-2 with TRBJ2-5, with 8 bases that match TRBD2. The CDR3 loop spans 15 amino acids. Unmatched junction bases numbered 4, after V lost 3 bases and J lost 1 base. Germline V gene lookup returns CDR1 SGHTA and CDR2 FQGNSA.

The chain employs TRBV2 and TRBJ2-2; D unclear. The CDR3 is 13 amino acids. V gave up 6 bases and J gave up 5 bases, with 10 bases separating them. Germline CDR1 is SNHLY and CDR2 is FYNNEI. The DNA of the CDR3 is TGTGCCAGCAGGCTAGATACGACCGGGGAGCTGTTTTTT. Protein: CASRLDTTGELFF.

The chain uses TRBV7-8 and TRBJ2-3, with 14 bases fitting TRBD2. V was clipped by 5 bases and J by 3 bases; unmatched bases: 7. The CDR3 runs to 17 residues. The germline V gene encodes CDR1 SGHVS and CDR2 FQNEAQ. The DNA for the CDR3 is TGTGCCAGCAGCCCAATCCGGACTAGCGGGAGGACAGATACGCAGTATTTT. Amino acid sequence: CASSPIRTSGRTDTQYF.

The sample holds a few counts of this clone. The chain has TRBV7-9 and TRBJ2-7; D unclear. Germline V lookup: CDR1 SEHNR, CDR2 FQNEAQ (reference sequence). V was cut by 5 bases and J by 0 bases, with 11 bases left in between. The CDR3 length is 14 residues. The CDR3 sequence is CASSTPGSSYEQYF. The DNA of the CDR3 is TGTGCCAGCAGCACTCCCGGGTCCTCCTACGAGCAGTACTTC.

This clone was detected once. The chain recombines TRBV2 with TRBJ1-5, with a weak D call TRBD1 (5 bases). The germline V gene encodes CDR1 SNHLY and CDR2 FYNNEI. Trimming removed 6 bases from V and 5 bases from J, with 11 bases in between. CDR3 length equals 13 residues. The CDR3 is CASRRGEDQPQHF. Written as DNA, the CDR3 is TGTGCCAGCAGAAGAGGGGAGGATCAGCCCCAGCATTTT.

The V call is TRBV21-1, the J call TRBJ1-2. TRBV21-1 is a pseudogene. The CDR3 length is 21 residues. CDR3 loop: CASSKLRPRRGGCRANYGYTF. CDR3 in DNA: TGTGCCAGCAGCAAATTGCGCCCAAGGCGGGGGGGCTGTAGGGCTAACTATGGCTACACCTTC.

This chain connects TRBV9 to TRBJ2-5, with 8 bases identical to TRBD2. This CDR3 contains 16 residues. V shed 1 base, J shed 4 bases, and the junction held 9 bases outside the gene matches. Germline CDR1 reads SGDLS; CDR2 reads YYNGEE. CDR3 in amino acids: CASSVHANSGVETQYF. CDR3 DNA sequence: TGTGCCAGCAGCGTACACGCGAATAGCGGGGTAGAGACCCAGTACTTC.

The chain is built from TRBV3-1 (or the pseudogene TRBV3-2) and TRBJ2-3; 9 bases line up with TRBD2. V shed 5 bases, J shed 2 bases, and the junction held 14 bases outside the gene matches. There are 18 residues in the CDR3. Germline V gene data show CDR1 as LGHDT and CDR2 as YNNKEL (reference sequence). The CDR3 DNA sequence: TGTGCCAGCAGCATTCGGACTAGCGCATCGAAAGACACAGATACGCAGTATTTT. This sequence encodes CASSIRTSASKDTDTQYF.

This sequence joins TRBV28 and TRBJ2-7; TRBD2 agrees at 7 bases. The CDR3 extends over 14 amino acids. With 8 bases clipped from V and 5 bases from J, the junction kept 12 bases outside the gene matches. The germline V gene encodes CDR1 MDHEN and CDR2 SYDVKM. CDR3 nucleotide sequence: TGTGCCAGCTTCCCAAGGACTAGTCGACACGAGCAGTACTTC. Its protein is CASFPRTSRHEQYF.

The rearrangement links TRBV28 to TRBJ2-3, with a weak D call TRBD2 (6 bases). V lost 6 bases and J 3 bases, leaving 10 bases between the germline ends. CDR1 is MDHEN, CDR2 SYDVKM, per germline. CDR3 length equals 13 residues. Here the CDR3 DNA reads TGTGCCAGCAGCGGAGGGACGACAGATACGCAGTATTTT. Translated, it gives CASSGGTTDTQYF.

The chain links TRBV12-3 or TRBV12-4 to TRBJ1-2, with D perhaps matching TRBD1 (5 bases). This CDR3 region has 13 residues. Trimming stripped 3 bases from V and 3 bases from J, with 8 bases between. The CDR3 is CASSLGRDYGYTF. CDR3 sequence (DNA): TGTGCCAGCAGTTTGGGCAGGGACTATGGCTACACCTTC.

This clone was detected only once. The chain is built from TRBV27 and TRBJ1-6; D is perhaps TRBD1 (6 bases). The germline V gene encodes CDR1 MNHEY and CDR2 SMNVEV (reference sequence). This CDR3 is 13 amino acids long. Trimming stripped 7 bases from V and 10 bases from J, with 14 bases between. The CDR3 sequence: CASTTGALSPLHF. The CDR3 DNA reads as TGTGCCAGCACGACAGGTGCCCTCTCACCCCTCCACTTT.

This chain joins TRBV25-1 and TRBJ2-1; 13 bases are a match to TRBD2. The V segment lost 1 base and the J segment 6 bases; nucleotides outside the gene matches: 9. The CDR3 consists of 18 residues. Per the germline V gene, CDR1 is MGHDK and CDR2 is SYGVNS. CDR3 protein: CASSESKPGLAGSNEQFF. DNA for the CDR3: TGTGCCAGCAGTGAATCTAAACCGGGACTAGCGGGATCCAATGAGCAGTTCTTC.

The chain is built from TRBV28 and TRBJ2-5; D is ambiguous. Trimming removed 2 bases at V and 0 bases at J, with 13 bases between. The CDR3 has 16 amino acids. The germline V gene has CDR1 MDHEN and CDR2 SYDVKM. The CDR3 is CASSLAGSRYQETQYF. In DNA form, the CDR3 reads TGTGCCAGCAGTTTAGCCGGGTCCCGGTACCAAGAGACCCAGTACTTC.

The chain links TRBV27 to TRBJ2-3; 8 bases map to TRBD2. V shed 9 bases, J shed 0 bases, and the junction held 2 bases outside the gene matches. Germline-derived CDR1 and CDR2 are MNHEY and SMNVEV (reference sequence). The CDR3 is 13 residues long. The CDR3 region has the DNA TGTGCCAGTAGCGGGATTAGCACAGATACGCAGTATTTT. Residues: CASSGISTDTQYF.

This chain links TRBV5-1 with TRBJ2-7, with 9 bases aligning to TRBD1. With V trimmed by 0 bases and J by 2 bases, 6 bases remained unmatched. The CDR3 extends over 16 amino acids. Germline CDR1 SGHRS, CDR2 YFSETQ. The CDR3 DNA sequence: TGCGCCAGCAGCTTGGAGGTGGGGACAGGGACCTACGAGCAGTACTTC. It encodes CASSLEVGTGTYEQYF.

This chain joins TRBV6-5 and TRBJ1-6; 9 bases agree with TRBD1. Losses at the gene ends were 7 bases for V and 10 bases for J; bases not matched to a gene: 8. CDR1 and CDR2 (germline): MNHEY, SVGAGI. CDR3 size: 14 residues. DNA of the CDR3: TGTGCCAGCACCGTCCCGGGACAGGGATCACCCCTCCACTTT. Amino acid sequence: CASTVPGQGSPLHF.

V usage is TRBV7-3 and J usage is TRBJ2-3, with TRBD1 as a possible D gene (5 bases). The CDR3 totals 12 residues. V lost 2 bases and J 9 bases, leaving 9 bases between the germline ends. Germline V CDR1 and CDR2: SGHTA, FQGTGA. CDR3 sequence reads: CASSLSSGTQYF. The DNA of the CDR3 is TGTGCCAGCAGCTTATCTTCAGGGACGCAGTATTTT.

The chain combines TRBV21-1 with TRBJ1-2; the table gives TRBD1 as D, unverified against the DNA. TRBV21-1 is designated a pseudogene. CDR3 length: 14 residues. CDR3 sequence reads: CASSKRDRGLGYTF. The CDR3, as DNA: TGTGCCAGCAGCAAAAGGGACAGGGGACTTGGCTACACCTTC.

This clone was seen just once. The chain carries TRBV4-1 and TRBJ2-2, with a possible D match to TRBD2 (7 bases). The CDR3 has 18 amino acids. V was trimmed by 4 bases and J by 5 bases, leaving 23 bases between them. Germline V gene sequence: CDR1 MGHRA, CDR2 YSYEKL. CDR3 sequence reads: CASSPNTMGGQGTGELFF. The CDR3 DNA sequence: TGCGCCAGCAGCCCAAACACTATGGGGGGGCAGGGAACCGGGGAGCTGTTTTTT.

The gene calls are TRBV28 and TRBJ2-7, with a possible D match to TRBD1 (6 bases). The CDR3 runs 15 residues. V dropped 2 bases and J dropped 3 bases, with 14 bases sitting between them. Germline lookup yields CDR1 MDHEN and CDR2 SYDVKM. The chain's CDR3 is CASSLEPGHGYEQYF. The CDR3 DNA reads TGTGCCAGCAGTTTAGAGCCGGGACACGGCTACGAGCAGTACTTC.

The chain combines TRBV5-1 with TRBJ1-1, with D perhaps matching TRBD1 (5 bases). Germline CDR1 SGHRS, CDR2 YFSETQ. V was cut by 5 bases and J by 0 bases, with 11 bases left in between. This CDR3 contains 14 residues. The CDR3: CASRPDSMNTEAFF. As DNA, the CDR3 is TGCGCCAGCAGACCCGACAGCATGAACACTGAAGCTTTCTTT.

V gene TRBV29-1 combines with J gene TRBJ2-2; D perhaps matches TRBD2 (6 bases). In germline, CDR1 is SQVTM, CDR2 ANQGSEA. The CDR3 covers 14 residues. Trimming stripped 7 bases from V and 3 bases from J, with 15 bases between. CDR3 nucleotides: TGCAGCGCCTATTCGGGAGAGGACACCGGGGAGCTGTTTTTT. This translates into CSAYSGEDTGELFF.

V is TRBV11-2 and J is TRBJ2-5; 7 bases are a match to TRBD1. Germline values: CDR1 SGHAT, CDR2 FQNNGV. Trimming removed 2 bases from V and 5 bases from J; junction bases left unmatched: 2. The CDR3 totals 13 residues. CDR3 bases: TGTGCCAGCAGCTTAAGCAGGGGGGAGACCCAGTACTTC. It is translated as CASSLSRGETQYF. The full variable domain, rest sourced from reference TRBV11-2 and TRBJ2-5, is EAGVAQSPRYKIIEKRQSVAFWCNPISGHATLYWYQQILGQGPKLLIQFQNNGVVDDSQLPKDRFSAERLKGVDSTLKIQPAKLEDSAVYLCASSLSRGETQYFGPGTRLLVL.